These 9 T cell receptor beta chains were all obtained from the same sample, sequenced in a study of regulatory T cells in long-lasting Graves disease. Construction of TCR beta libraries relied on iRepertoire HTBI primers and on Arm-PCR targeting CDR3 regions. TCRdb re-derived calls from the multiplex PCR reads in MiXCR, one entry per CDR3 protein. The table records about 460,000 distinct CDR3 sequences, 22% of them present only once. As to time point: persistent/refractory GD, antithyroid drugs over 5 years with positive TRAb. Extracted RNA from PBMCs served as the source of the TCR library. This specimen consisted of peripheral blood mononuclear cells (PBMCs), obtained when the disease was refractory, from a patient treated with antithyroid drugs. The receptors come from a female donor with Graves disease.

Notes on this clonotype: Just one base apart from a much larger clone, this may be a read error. The CDR3 spells CASRPLQGQETQYF. The CDR3 DNA follows: TGTGCCAGCAGGCCCTTGCAGGGGCAAGAGACCCAGTACTTC. The chain couples TRBV28 to TRBJ2-5; a weak D match, TRBD1 (6 bases). Germline lookup yields CDR1 MDHEN and CDR2 SYDVKM. The CDR3 contains 14 residues. V lost 6 bases and J 2 bases, leaving 13 bases between the germline ends.

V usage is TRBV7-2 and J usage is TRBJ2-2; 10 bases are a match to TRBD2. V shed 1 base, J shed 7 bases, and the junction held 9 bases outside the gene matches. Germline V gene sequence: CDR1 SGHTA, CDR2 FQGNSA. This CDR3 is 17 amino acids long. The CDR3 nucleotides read TGTGCCAGCAGCTTAGTCAGCGGGAGGGCCGGTGACGGGGAGCTGTTTTTT. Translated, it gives CASSLVSGRAGDGELFF.

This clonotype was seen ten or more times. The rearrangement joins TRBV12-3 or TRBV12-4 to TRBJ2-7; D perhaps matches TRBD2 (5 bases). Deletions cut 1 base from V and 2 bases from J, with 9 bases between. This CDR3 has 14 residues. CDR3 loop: CASSLGSGTYEQYF. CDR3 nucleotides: TGTGCCAGCAGTTTAGGATCCGGGACCTACGAGCAGTACTTC.

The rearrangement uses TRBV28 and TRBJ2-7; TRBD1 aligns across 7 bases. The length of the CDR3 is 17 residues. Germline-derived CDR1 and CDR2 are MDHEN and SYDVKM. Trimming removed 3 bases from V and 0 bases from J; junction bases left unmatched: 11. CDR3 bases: TGTGCCAGCAGTTTCGGACAGGTGGTGAGGAGCTCCTACGAGCAGTACTTC. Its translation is CASSFGQVVRSSYEQYF.

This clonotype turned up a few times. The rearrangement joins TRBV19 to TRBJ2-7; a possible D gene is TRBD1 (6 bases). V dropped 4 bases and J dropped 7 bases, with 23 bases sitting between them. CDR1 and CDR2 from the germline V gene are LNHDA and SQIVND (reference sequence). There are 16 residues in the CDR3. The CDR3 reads CASSTQLAYRAREQYF. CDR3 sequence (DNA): TGTGCCAGTAGTACCCAACTTGCTTACAGGGCACGGGAGCAGTACTTC.

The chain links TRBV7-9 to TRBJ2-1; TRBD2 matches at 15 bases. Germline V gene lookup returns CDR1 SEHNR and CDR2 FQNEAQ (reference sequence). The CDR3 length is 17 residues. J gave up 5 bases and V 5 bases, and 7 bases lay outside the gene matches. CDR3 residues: CASSHGTSGRYNNEQFF. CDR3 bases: TGTGCCAGCAGCCACGGGACTAGCGGGAGGTATAACAATGAGCAGTTCTTC.

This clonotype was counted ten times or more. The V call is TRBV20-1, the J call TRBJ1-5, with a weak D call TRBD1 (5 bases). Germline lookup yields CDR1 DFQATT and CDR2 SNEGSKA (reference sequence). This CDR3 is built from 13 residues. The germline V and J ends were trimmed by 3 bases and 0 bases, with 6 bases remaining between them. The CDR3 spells CSARDNSNQPQHF. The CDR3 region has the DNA TGCAGTGCTAGGGACAATAGCAATCAGCCCCAGCATTTT.

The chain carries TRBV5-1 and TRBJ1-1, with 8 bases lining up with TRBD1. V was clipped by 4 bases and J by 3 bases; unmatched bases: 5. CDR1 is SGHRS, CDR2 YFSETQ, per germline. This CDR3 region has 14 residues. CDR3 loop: CASSPQGADTEAFF. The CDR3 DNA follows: TGCGCCAGCAGCCCGCAGGGGGCCGACACTGAAGCTTTCTTT.

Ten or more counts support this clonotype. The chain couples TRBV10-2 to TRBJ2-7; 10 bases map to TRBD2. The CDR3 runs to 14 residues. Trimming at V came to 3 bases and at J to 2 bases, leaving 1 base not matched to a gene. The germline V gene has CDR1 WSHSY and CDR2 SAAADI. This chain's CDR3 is CASSEAGGPYEQYF. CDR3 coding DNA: TGCGCCAGCAGTGAAGCGGGGGGGCCCTACGAGCAGTACTTC.